This T cell receptor beta chain derives from a study of regulatory T cells in long-lasting Graves disease. Turning to the study itself: Those Graves' patients who were newly diagnosed had been on antithyroid drugs under 3 months.

Time point denoted: newly diagnosed GD, antithyroid drugs for less than 3 months. Isolated PBMC RNA provided the starting material for the TCR library. Study-wide points: Persistent patients had a count of shared public clonotypes (roughly 2,500) that exceeded that of new patients (almost 1,000).

CDR3 size: 13 residues. CDR1 MDHEN and CDR2 SYDVKM come from the germline V gene. The V end was cut by 8 bases, the J end by 6 bases, with 16 bases between. TCR beta libraries were built with iRepertoire HTBI primers and Arm-PCR of CDR3 regions. TCRdb re-derived calls from the multiplex PCR reads in MiXCR, one entry per CDR3 protein. The profile covers 580,000 or so distinct CDR3 sequences, with around 15% appearing a single time and about 11% taken by the ten largest. This clonotype was seen repeatedly, ten times or more. The antigen is unknown. The sample also formed part of further work on T cells in Graves' hyperthyroidism and ophthalmopathy.

The receptor was derived from a man younger than 30 with Graves disease. The rearrangement uses TRBV28 and TRBJ1-2, with TRBD1 as a possible D gene (6 bases). The starting material was peripheral blood mononuclear cells (PBMCs), obtained at new diagnosis, from a patient treated with antithyroid drugs. Here the CDR3 reads CASGGGARNGYTF. The CDR3 region has the DNA TGTGCCAGCGGGGGGGGGGCGCGGAATGGCTACACCTTC.